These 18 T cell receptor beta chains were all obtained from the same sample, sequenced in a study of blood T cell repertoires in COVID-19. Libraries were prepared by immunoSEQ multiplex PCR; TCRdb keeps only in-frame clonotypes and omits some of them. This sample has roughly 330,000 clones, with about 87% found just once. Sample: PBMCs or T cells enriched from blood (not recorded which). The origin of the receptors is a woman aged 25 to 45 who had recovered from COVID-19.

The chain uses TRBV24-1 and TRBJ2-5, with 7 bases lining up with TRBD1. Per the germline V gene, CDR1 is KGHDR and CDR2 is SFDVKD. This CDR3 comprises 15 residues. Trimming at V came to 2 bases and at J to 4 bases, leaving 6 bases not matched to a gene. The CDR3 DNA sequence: TGTGCCACCAGTGATTCTGACAGGGATGGAGAGACCCAGTACTTC. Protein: CATSDSDRDGETQYF.

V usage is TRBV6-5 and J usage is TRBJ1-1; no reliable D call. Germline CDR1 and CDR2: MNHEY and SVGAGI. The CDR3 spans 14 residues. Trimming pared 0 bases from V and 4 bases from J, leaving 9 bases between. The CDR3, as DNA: TGTGCCAGCAGTTACTCCTTCGGGAGCACTGAAGCTTTCTTT. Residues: CASSYSFGSTEAFF.

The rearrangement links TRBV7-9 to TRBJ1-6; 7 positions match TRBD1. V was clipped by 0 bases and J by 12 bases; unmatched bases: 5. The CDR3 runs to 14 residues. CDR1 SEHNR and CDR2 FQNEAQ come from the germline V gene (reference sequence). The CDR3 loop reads CASSLAGGAVPLHF. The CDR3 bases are TGTGCCAGCAGCTTAGCAGGGGGCGCGGTACCCCTCCACTTT.

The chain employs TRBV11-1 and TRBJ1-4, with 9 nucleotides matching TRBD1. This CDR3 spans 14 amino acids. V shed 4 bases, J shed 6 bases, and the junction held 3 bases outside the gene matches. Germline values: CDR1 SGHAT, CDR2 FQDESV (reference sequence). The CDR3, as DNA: TGTGCCAGCAGCTACGGGACAGGGTATGAAAAACTGTTTTTT. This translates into CASSYGTGYEKLFF.

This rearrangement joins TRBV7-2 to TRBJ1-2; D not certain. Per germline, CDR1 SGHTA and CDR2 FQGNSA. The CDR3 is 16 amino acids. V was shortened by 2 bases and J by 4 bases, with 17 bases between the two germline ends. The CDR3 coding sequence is TGTGCCAGCAGCTTATTTGGGTTTCAAAGGAGCTATGGCTACACCTTC. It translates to CASSLFGFQRSYGYTF.

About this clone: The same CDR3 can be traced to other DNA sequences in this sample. The DNA of the CDR3 is TGTGCCAGTAGTAGTAGGAGCTCCTATAATTCACCCCTCCACTTT. Amino acid sequence: CASSSRSSYNSPLHF. The J gene is TRBJ1-6, the V gene TRBV19, with no clear D. The V gene lost 4 bases and the J gene lost 0 bases, with 7 bases spanning the gap. CDR1 LNHDA and CDR2 SQIVND come from the germline V gene (reference sequence). This CDR3 spans 15 amino acids.

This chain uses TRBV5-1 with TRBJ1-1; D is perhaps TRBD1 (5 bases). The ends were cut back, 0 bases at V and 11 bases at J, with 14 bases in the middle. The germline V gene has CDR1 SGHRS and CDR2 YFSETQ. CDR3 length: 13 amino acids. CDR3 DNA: TGCGCCAGCAGCTTGGTGCAGGAGGGGTTTGCTTTCTTT. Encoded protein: CASSLVQEGFAFF.

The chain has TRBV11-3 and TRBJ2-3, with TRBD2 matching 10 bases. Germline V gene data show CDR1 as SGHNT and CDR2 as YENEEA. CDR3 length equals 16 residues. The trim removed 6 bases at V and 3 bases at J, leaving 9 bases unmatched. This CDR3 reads CASSVGLAENTDTQYF. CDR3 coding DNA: TGTGCCAGCAGTGTAGGACTAGCGGAAAATACAGATACGCAGTATTTT.

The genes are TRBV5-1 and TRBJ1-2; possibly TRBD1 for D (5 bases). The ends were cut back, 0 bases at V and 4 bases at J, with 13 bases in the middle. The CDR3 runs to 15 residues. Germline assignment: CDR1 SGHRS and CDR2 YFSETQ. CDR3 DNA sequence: TGCGCCAGCAGCTTGGGGGCCAGGGTGGGCTATGGCTACACCTTC. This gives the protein CASSLGARVGYGYTF.

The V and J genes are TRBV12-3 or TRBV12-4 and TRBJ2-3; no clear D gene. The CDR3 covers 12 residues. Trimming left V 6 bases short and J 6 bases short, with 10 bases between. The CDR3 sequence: CASSGSVDTQYF. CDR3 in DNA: TGTGCCAGCAGCGGCAGCGTCGATACGCAGTATTTT.

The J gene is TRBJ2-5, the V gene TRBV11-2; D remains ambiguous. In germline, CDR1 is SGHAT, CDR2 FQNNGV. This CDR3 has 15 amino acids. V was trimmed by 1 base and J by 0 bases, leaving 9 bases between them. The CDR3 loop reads CASSLAWPYQETQYF. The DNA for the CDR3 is TGTGCCAGCAGCTTAGCATGGCCGTACCAAGAGACCCAGTACTTC.

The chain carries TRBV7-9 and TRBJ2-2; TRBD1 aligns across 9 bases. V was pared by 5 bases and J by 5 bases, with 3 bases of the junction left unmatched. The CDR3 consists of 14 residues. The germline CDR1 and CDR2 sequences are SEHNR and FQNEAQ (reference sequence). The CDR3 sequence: CASSGQGLTGELFF. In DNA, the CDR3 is TGTGCCAGCAGCGGACAGGGGCTAACCGGGGAGCTGTTTTTT.

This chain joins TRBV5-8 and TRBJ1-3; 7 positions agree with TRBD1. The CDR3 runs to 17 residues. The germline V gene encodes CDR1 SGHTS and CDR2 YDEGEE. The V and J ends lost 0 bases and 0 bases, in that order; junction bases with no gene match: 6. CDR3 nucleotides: TGTGCCAGCAGCTTGGTGACAGGGAAGTTCTCTGGAAACACCATATATTTT. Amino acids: CASSLVTGKFSGNTIYF.

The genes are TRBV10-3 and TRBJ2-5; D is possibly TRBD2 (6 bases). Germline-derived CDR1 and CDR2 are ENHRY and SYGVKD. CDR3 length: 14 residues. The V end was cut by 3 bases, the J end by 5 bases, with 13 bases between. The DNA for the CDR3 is TGTGCCATCAGTGACGTGGGGGGTCTGGAGACCCAGTACTTC. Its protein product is CAISDVGGLETQYF.

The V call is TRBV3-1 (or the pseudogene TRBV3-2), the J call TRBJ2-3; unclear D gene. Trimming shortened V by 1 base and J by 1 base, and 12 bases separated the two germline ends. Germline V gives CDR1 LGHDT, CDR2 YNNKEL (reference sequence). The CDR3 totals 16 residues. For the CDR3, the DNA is TGTGCCAGCAGCCAAGGACCCGCGGCAGGCACAGATACGCAGTATTTT. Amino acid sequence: CASSQGPAAGTDTQYF.

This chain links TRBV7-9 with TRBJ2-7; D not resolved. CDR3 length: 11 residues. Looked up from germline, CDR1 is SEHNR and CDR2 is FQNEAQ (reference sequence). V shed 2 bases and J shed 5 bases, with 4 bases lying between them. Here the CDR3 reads CASSLINEQYF. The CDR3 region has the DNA TGTGCCAGCAGCTTAATCAACGAGCAGTACTTC.

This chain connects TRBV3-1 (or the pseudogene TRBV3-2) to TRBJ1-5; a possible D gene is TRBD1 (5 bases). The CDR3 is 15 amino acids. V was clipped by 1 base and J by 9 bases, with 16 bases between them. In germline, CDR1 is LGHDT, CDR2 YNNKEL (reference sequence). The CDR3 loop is CASSQAGGVGRPQHF. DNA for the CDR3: TGTGCCAGCAGCCAAGCAGGAGGGGTGGGACGGCCCCAGCATTTT.

The chain's CDR3 is CASSYGGGNQPQHF. Here the CDR3 DNA reads TGTGCCAGCAGCTATGGGGGGGGCAATCAGCCCCAGCATTTT. This chain joins TRBV5-4 and TRBJ1-5; maybe TRBD1 (5 bases). V lost 3 bases and J lost 2, with 9 bases in between. This CDR3 has 14 residues. Germline values: CDR1 SGHNT, CDR2 YYREEE (reference sequence). Supplemented by reference TRBV5-4 and TRBJ1-5, the full variable domain reads ETGVTQSPTHLIKTRGQQVTLRCSSQSGHNTVSWYQQALGQGPQFIFQYYREEENGRGNFPPRFSGLQFPNYSSELNVNALELDDSALYLCASSYGGGNQPQHFGDGTRLSIL.